These 5 T cell receptor beta chains were sequenced from one sample in a study of cytomegalovirus exposure and HLA in healthy donors. PCR was performed using 60 Vbeta and 13 Jbeta primers. Clones were read by immunoSEQ multiplex PCR, and TCRdb kept only the in-frame ones, dropping some. The table has 120,000 or so clones, over 65% seen once; the top ten hold 2.7%. Sequencing was done on a sample of PBMCs. Every receptor here comes from a woman in her forties in good health and CMV-seropositive.

V and J are TRBV5-1 and TRBJ2-3, with 13 bases identical to TRBD2. The CDR3 extends over 17 amino acids. Germline-derived CDR1 and CDR2 are SGHRS and YFSETQ. Trimming cost V 3 bases and J 4 bases; bases outside gene matches: 8. The CDR3 DNA is TGCGCCAGCAGCTCTCTGACTAGCGGGGGGTTCGCAGATACGCAGTATTTT. Encoded protein: CASSSLTSGGFADTQYF.

The rearrangement links TRBV10-3 to TRBJ1-1; D gene unclear. Trimming removed 0 bases from V and 1 base from J, with 12 bases in between. Germline V gives CDR1 ENHRY, CDR2 SYGVKD. This CDR3 is 16 amino acids long. The CDR3 protein is CAISESENGRNTEAFF. The CDR3 nucleotides are TGTGCCATCAGTGAGTCCGAGAATGGGAGGAACACTGAAGCTTTCTTT.

The gene calls are TRBV4-1 and TRBJ2-5; 9 bases map to TRBD2. CDR3 length equals 18 residues. CDR1 MGHRA and CDR2 YSYEKL come from the germline V gene. V lost 0 bases to trimming and J lost 5 bases; unmatched junction nucleotides: 13. The CDR3 region is CASSQETVDVSGGETQYF. The CDR3 nucleotides read TGCGCCAGCAGCCAAGAAACGGTCGACGTTAGCGGGGGTGAGACCCAGTACTTC.

CDR3 sequence (DNA): TGCAGCGTTGCCTTCACTAGCGGGGACACAGATACGCAGTATTTT. Translated: CSVAFTSGDTDTQYF. The chain carries TRBV29-1 and TRBJ2-3; 10 bases are a match to TRBD2. V gave up 4 bases and J gave up 2 bases; unmatched junction bases: 6. This CDR3 spans 15 amino acids. Germline V gene sequence: CDR1 SQVTM, CDR2 ANQGSEA.

This clone was recorded a few times. This chain joins TRBV19 and TRBJ2-7; 10 bases align to TRBD2. CDR3 length: 20 amino acids. V was pared by 3 bases and J by 7 bases, with 24 bases of the junction left unmatched. CDR1 LNHDA and CDR2 SQIVND come from the germline V gene (reference sequence). The CDR3 DNA sequence: TGTGCCAGTAGTATCAGGAACCGCGGCTTCAAGCGGGAGGGCCTCGGAGAGCAGTACTTC. Encoded protein: CASSIRNRGFKREGLGEQYF.